This T cell receptor (beta chain) was obtained from a study of blood T cell repertoires in COVID-19. Overall study context: Some COVID-19 samples were acute and others convalescent; all came from the United States, Italy and Spain.

This table comes from immunoSEQ multiplex PCR, and its TCRdb copy is limited to in-frame clones, with some not included. The sample has 200,000 to 250,000 clones, about nine tenths seen once. V lost 5 bases to trimming and J lost 7 bases, with 18 bases between them. Germline V gives CDR1 SGHVS, CDR2 FQNEAQ. The CDR3 loop spans 15 amino acids. This clone was seen once. The rearrangement uses TRBV7-8 and TRBJ1-5; perhaps TRBD1 as D (6 bases). What was sequenced was peripheral blood. The receptor was derived from a woman aged 55-75 years with acute or convalescent COVID-19. The CDR3 sequence: CASSLGPGAGQPQHF. For the CDR3, the DNA is TGTGCCAGCAGCCTAGGGCCAGGGGCAGGACAGCCCCAGCATTTT.